This is a list of T cell receptor beta chains from one sample in a study of blood T cell repertoires in COVID-19. Some clones are missing from TCRdb's copy, which holds only in-frame ones; the method was immunoSEQ multiplex PCR. The sample records more than 300,000 clones, about 90% being singletons. Source material: peripheral blood. All receptors derive from a woman aged 25 to 39 with COVID-19, enrolled during active disease. Both conserved end residues are part of each CDR3. Each record gives: D gene, clone size, V gene, J gene, CDR3 DNA, CDR3 protein. D genes are given only for firm matches. Clone sizes are given selectively: once, few, many, or a class where the clone is expanded.

.,many,TRBV6-2/TRBV6-3,TRBJ1-4,TGTGCCAGCAGTAGATCAGAGGCCGAAAAACTGTTTTTT,CASSRSEAEKLFF
.,.,TRBV12-3/TRBV12-4,TRBJ1-1,TGTGCCAGCAGACAGGGTATTGACACTGAAGCTTTCTTT,CASRQGIDTEAFF
.,.,TRBV11-2,TRBJ1-1,TGTGCCAGCAGCTTTTGGCAGGGGCCCGGTGGGGACACTGAAGCTTTCTTT,CASSFWQGPGGDTEAFF
.,once,TRBV6-1,TRBJ1-5,TGTGCCAGCAGCTCGACAGCAAATCAGCCCCAGCATTTT,CASSSTANQPQHF
.,.,TRBV19,TRBJ1-3,TGTGCCAGTAGTATCCGGGACTACTCTGGAAACACCATATATTTT,CASSIRDYSGNTIYF
.,.,TRBV2,TRBJ2-5,TGTGCCAGCAGTGATCAGGAGACCCAGTACTTC,CASSDQETQYF
.,.,TRBV28,TRBJ2-5,TGTGCCAGCAGAACGAGTAGTGGAGAGACCCAGTACTTC,CASRTSSGETQYF
.,.,TRBV12-3/TRBV12-4,TRBJ2-3,TGTGCCAGCAGTTTAGTAGGGAGCGATACGCAGTATTTT,CASSLVGSDTQYF
.,.,TRBV21-1,TRBJ2-7,TGTGCCAGCAGCGGAATAAGACTAGCGAGAAGCTCCTACGAGCAGTACTTC,CASSGIRLARSSYEQYF
TRBD2,once,TRBV19,TRBJ2-3,TGTGCCAGTAGGTCTAGCGGGGGGTCCACAGATACGCAGTATTTT,CASRSSGGSTDTQYF
.,.,TRBV28,TRBJ2-5,TGTGCCAGCAGTCACCGGGACTTGAAGACCCAGTACTTC,CASSHRDLKTQYF
.,.,TRBV19,TRBJ2-2,TGTGCCAGTTCCCCCCGGCAGGGGTCCACCGGGGAGCTGTTTTTT,CASSPRQGSTGELFF
.,.,TRBV6-5,TRBJ1-1,TGTGCCAGCAGAACCAGCTGGGGGGACACTGAAGCTTTCTTT,CASRTSWGDTEAFF
TRBD1,.,TRBV14,TRBJ2-5,TGTGCCAGCAGCCAAGATAAAGACAGGGGGCCGGGGGGCCCATACCAAGAGACCCAGTACTTC,CASSQDKDRGPGGPYQETQYF
.,.,TRBV5-6,TRBJ1-6,TGTGCCAGCAGCCAGAGACAGCCTAATTCACCCCTCCACTTT,CASSQRQPNSPLHF
TRBD1,.,TRBV18,TRBJ1-5,TGTGCCAGCTCCGAACAGGGGAGCAATCAGCCCCAGCATTTT,CASSEQGSNQPQHF
.,.,TRBV5-4,TRBJ1-1,TGTGCCAGCAGCGGGGGGGGTACGTGGACTGAAGCTTTCTTT,CASSGGGTWTEAFF
TRBD1,.,TRBV7-3,TRBJ2-2,TGTGCCAGCAGCTTAATGACAGGGGTCGGGGAGCTGTTTTTT,CASSLMTGVGELFF
.,once,TRBV18,TRBJ2-1,TGTGCCAGCTCTCTGGAGGGGAGGAGCTACAATGAGCAGTTCTTC,CASSLEGRSYNEQFF
.,.,TRBV7-8,TRBJ1-6,TGTGCCAGCAGCTTACGAGAGTACTCACCCCTCCACTTT,CASSLREYSPLHF
TRBD1,.,TRBV5-6,TRBJ2-7,TGTGCCAGCAGCTGGACAGGGGGCTCCTACGAGCAGTACTTC,CASSWTGGSYEQYF
TRBD2,.,TRBV7-2,TRBJ2-1,TGTGCCAGCAGCCTCGCTTTCAGCGGGGGGGCCAATGAGCAGTTCTTC,CASSLAFSGGANEQFF
TRBD1,.,TRBV18,TRBJ1-1,TGTGCCAGCTCTCGGACAGGGACTAACACTGAAGCTTTCTTT,CASSRTGTNTEAFF
TRBD1,.,TRBV9,TRBJ1-1,TGTGCCAGCAGCGGTACCCGGGACAGACAAGCTTTCTTT,CASSGTRDRQAFF